What follows are 25 T cell receptor beta chains derived from one specimen sequenced in a study of T cells after yellow fever vaccination (dated by TCRdb to between 2018 and 2021). Per the publication, the treatment or condition label means: live attenuated yellow fever vaccine strain. The library came from 5' RACE. The reads were generated on an Illumina HiSeq 2500. TCRdb reprocessed the public reads (quality trimming at Q25 with fastp, clone calling with MiXCR) and kept in-frame beta chains. All rows with the same CDR3 protein become a single entry with the most common DNA and genes. Counted in this sample were some 600,000 distinct CDR3 sequences; about 12% of them appeared once. The ten largest clonotypes hold 14% to 15% of the sample. This material consisted of PBMCs, taken on the day of the yellow fever booster vaccination. These receptors were taken from a man under 40 who received the YFV17D yellow fever vaccine.

This clonotype was recorded a few times. This chain connects TRBV3-1 to TRBJ2-1, with D maybe TRBD2 (6 bases). This CDR3 region has 18 residues. V was clipped by 0 bases and J by 7 bases, with 22 bases between them. The germline CDR1 and CDR2 sequences are LGHDT and YNNKEL (reference sequence). The CDR3 nucleotides are TGTGCCAGCAGCCAAGATACCGGGACTTACCCCGGTGGGAATGAGCAGTTCTTC. It codes for CASSQDTGTYPGGNEQFF.

This clonotype was seen repeatedly, ten times or more. Mismatch with germline at one junction end may stem from a read error. The chain combines TRBV10-3 with TRBJ2-7, with unresolved D. Germline V CDR1 and CDR2: ENHRY, SYGVKD. The CDR3 spans 13 residues. This chain's CDR3 is CAISDPRSHEQYF. CDR3 in DNA: TGTGCCATCAGTGATCCGCGCTCCCACGAGCAGTACTTC.

The gene calls are TRBV6-5 and TRBJ2-7; a weak D match, TRBD2 (5 bases). V lost 0 bases and J 7 bases, leaving 16 bases between the germline ends. This CDR3 contains 15 residues. Germline loops: CDR1 MNHEY, CDR2 SVGAGI. CDR3 protein: CASSYSLGPTGEQYF. CDR3 nucleotides: TGTGCCAGCAGTTACTCCCTTGGGCCTACGGGGGAGCAGTACTTC.

The gene calls are TRBV28 and TRBJ1-2; the D is unclear. Trimming left V 2 bases short and J 2 bases short, with 12 bases between. This CDR3 spans 15 amino acids. Germline V CDR1 and CDR2: MDHEN, SYDVKM. CDR3 sequence: CASSLRKGINYGYTF. The DNA for the CDR3 is TGTGCCAGCAGTTTACGAAAGGGAATAAACTATGGCTACACCTTC.

This clonotype was seen repeatedly, ten times or more. The CDR3 DNA reads TGTGCCACCAGTGATCCCTCCGGAACGGCGGGACACCAGTTCTTC. Its translation: CATSDPSGTAGHQFF. This chain links TRBV24-1 with TRBJ2-1; D is tentatively TRBD1 or TRBD2 (6 bases each). Looked up from germline, CDR1 is KGHDR and CDR2 is SFDVKD. The CDR3 has 15 amino acids. V was shortened by 3 bases and J by 13 bases, with 21 bases between the two germline ends.

A few counts support this clonotype. The V call is TRBV6-7, the J call TRBJ2-1; weak D call: TRBD2 (7 bases). TRBV6-7 falls under the ORF class, with uncertain function. The CDR3 is 18 residues long. The V end was cut by 7 bases, the J end by 2 bases, with 24 bases between. The chain's CDR3 is CASKGEGRSGQTYNEQFF. CDR3 sequence (DNA): TGTGCCAGCAAGGGGGAGGGTCGTAGCGGGCAAACCTACAATGAGCAGTTCTTC.

This clonotype occurred a few times. The chain couples TRBV6-2 or TRBV6-3 to TRBJ1-2, with 10 bases matching TRBD1. The length of the CDR3 is 14 residues. The trim removed 5 bases at V and 5 bases at J, leaving 5 bases unmatched. CDR1 is MNHEY, CDR2 SVGEGT, per germline. CDR3 in DNA: TGTGCCAGCAGTCAAGACAGGGGGCTGTATGGCTACACCTTC. Residues: CASSQDRGLYGYTF.

The sample holds a few counts of this clonotype. CDR3 DNA sequence: TGTGCCAGCAGCTTGGCCTACCAGGGTCTGTACGGCACCGGGGAGCTGTTTTTT. Translation gives CASSLAYQGLYGTGELFF. This sequence joins TRBV5-6 and TRBJ2-2; maybe TRBD1 (5 bases). The CDR3 totals 18 residues. Germline CDR1 and CDR2: SGHDT and YYEEEE. V lost 0 bases and J 4 bases, leaving 19 bases between the germline ends.

This clonotype was counted a few times. The chain combines TRBV5-1 with TRBJ1-3; possibly TRBD1 for D (5 bases). This CDR3 comprises 15 residues. Trimming took 5 bases from V and 2 from J, leaving 14 bases between them. Germline V gene sequence: CDR1 SGHRS, CDR2 YFSETQ. For the CDR3, the DNA is TGCGCCAGCAGTGCCCTGGGGGAGACTGGAAACACCATATATTTT. It yields the protein CASSALGETGNTIYF.

This clonotype was seen a handful of times. This chain uses TRBV7-9 with TRBJ2-7; D is tentatively TRBD1 or TRBD2 (5 bases each). CDR1 SEHNR and CDR2 FQNEAQ come from the germline V gene (reference sequence). The CDR3 covers 14 residues. Trimming removed 5 bases at V and 3 bases at J, with 14 bases between. The CDR3 here is CASSPWGFNYEQYF. CDR3 nucleotide sequence: TGTGCCAGCAGCCCTTGGGGGTTTAACTACGAGCAGTACTTC. The whole variable domain, filled in from reference TRBV7-9 and TRBJ2-7, reads DTGVSQNPRHKITKRGQNVTFRCDPISEHNRLYWYRQTLGQGPEFLTYFQNEAQLEKSRLLSDRFSAERPKGSFSTLEIQRTEQGDSAMYLCASSPWGFNYEQYFGPGTRLTVT.

A few counts support this clonotype. This sequence joins TRBV6-1 and TRBJ2-7, with D possibly called TRBD1 or TRBD2 (5 bases each). This CDR3 is built from 14 residues. Trimming took 6 bases from V and 6 from J, leaving 18 bases between them. CDR1 and CDR2 (germline): MNHNS, SASEGT. For the CDR3, the DNA is TGTGCCAGCAGCGACGGGGACGTTCCGGGCGAGCAGTACTTC. Its translation is CASSDGDVPGEQYF.

The genes are TRBV5-1 and TRBJ2-5; D is unclear. CDR3 size: 13 residues. Germline CDR1 reads SGHRS; CDR2 reads YFSETQ. Trimming left V 2 bases short and J 5 bases short, with 10 bases between. CDR3 protein: CASSLPPLETQYF. The CDR3 DNA sequence: TGCGCCAGCAGCTTACCGCCTTTGGAGACCCAGTACTTC.

The J gene is TRBJ2-1, the V gene TRBV20-1; the match to TRBD1 covers 8 bases. CDR1 is DFQATT, CDR2 SNEGSKA, per germline (reference sequence). The CDR3 has 14 residues. The V segment lost 6 bases and the J segment 5 bases; nucleotides outside the gene matches: 9. CDR3 loop: CSAPRDRFDNEQFF. The CDR3 coding sequence is TGCAGTGCACCCCGGGACAGGTTCGACAATGAGCAGTTCTTC.

In this sample, this clonotype turned up a few times. This chain links TRBV15 with TRBJ2-2; weak D call: TRBD2 (6 bases). The CDR3 has 15 residues. With 0 bases removed from V and 6 bases from J, the gap between germline ends came to 11 bases. In germline, CDR1 is LNHNV, CDR2 YYDKDF (reference sequence). CDR3 amino acids: CATSRDPPGAGELFF. The DNA for the CDR3 is TGTGCCACCAGCAGAGACCCCCCGGGGGCCGGGGAGCTGTTTTTT. The complete variable domain, with remaining parts taken from reference TRBV15 and TRBJ2-2, reads DAMVIQNPRYQVTQFGKPVTLSCSQTLNHNVMYWYQQKSSQAPKLLFHYYDKDFNNEADTPDNFQSRRPNTSFCFLDIRSPGLGDTAMYLCATSRDPPGAGELFFGEGSRLTVL.

This clonotype showed up just a few times. The V and J genes are TRBV2 and TRBJ2-7, with TRBD1 matching over 9 bases. From germline, CDR1 is SNHLY and CDR2 FYNNEI. V was clipped by 7 bases and J by 5 bases; unmatched bases: 9. This CDR3 has 14 residues. CDR3 region: CASKPGTGFDEQYF. Written as DNA, the CDR3 is TGTGCCAGCAAGCCCGGGACAGGGTTCGACGAGCAGTACTTC.

This clonotype was detected ten times or more. This rearrangement joins TRBV7-2 to TRBJ1-1, with D possibly matching TRBD1 (5 bases). V lost 6 bases and J lost 2, with 10 bases in between. Germline CDR1 and CDR2: SGHTA and FQGNSA. This CDR3 is built from 13 residues. CDR3 coding DNA: TGTGCCAGCAGTCGGGGGAAAAACACTGAAGCTTTCTTT. Translation gives CASSRGKNTEAFF.

This clonotype was counted between two and nine times. The chain joins TRBV6-1 to TRBJ2-3; D possibly corresponds to TRBD1 (5 bases). Trimming cost V 5 bases and J 9 bases, with 9 bases left between them. CDR1 and CDR2 from the germline V gene are MNHNS and SASEGT. CDR3 length equals 11 residues. The CDR3 here is CASSRQLTQYF. CDR3 DNA: TGTGCCAGCAGTCGACAGTTAACGCAGTATTTT.

The V gene is TRBV6-2 or TRBV6-3, the J gene TRBJ2-4; D possibly matches TRBD1 or TRBD2 (5 bases each). The CDR3 loop spans 15 amino acids. The V and J ends lost 0 bases and 8 bases respectively, with 14 bases between them. CDR1 is MNHEY and CDR2 is SVGEGT in the germline V gene. The CDR3 coding sequence is TGTGCCAGCAGTTACTCGAGGATTCTGGGGGACATTCAGTACTTC. Its protein is CASSYSRILGDIQYF.

V gene TRBV7-2 combines with J gene TRBJ2-4; TRBD2 is a possible D gene (5 bases). The CDR3 is 13 amino acids. The V gene lost 4 bases and the J gene lost 6 bases, with 10 bases spanning the gap. Germline-derived CDR1 and CDR2 are SGHTA and FQGNSA. CDR3 in DNA: TGTGCCAGCAGCTCCGGGATGTTAAACATTCAGTACTTC. Amino acids: CASSSGMLNIQYF. Variable domain in full (rest from reference TRBV7-2 and TRBJ2-4): GAGVSQSPSNKVTEKGKDVELRCDPISGHTALYWYRQSLGQGLEFLIYFQGNSAPDKSGLPSDRFSAERTGGSVSTLTIQRTQQEDSAVYLCASSSGMLNIQYFGAGTRLSVL.

V is TRBV6-5 and J is TRBJ1-2; D is possibly TRBD1 (6 bases). CDR1 is MNHEY and CDR2 is SVGAGI in the germline V gene. This CDR3 is 16 amino acids long. The V and J ends lost 0 bases and 6 bases respectively, with 17 bases between them. CDR3 sequence reads: CASSYSFQGLNNGYTF. The CDR3 DNA follows: TGTGCCAGCAGTTACTCGTTTCAGGGGCTAAACAATGGCTACACCTTC.

As concerns this clonotype: Germline and junction disagree at one end, which may indicate a read error. The chain joins TRBV7-7 to TRBJ1-1; TRBD1 matches 8 bases. Germline CDR1 SSHAT, CDR2 FNYEAQ (reference sequence). This CDR3 has 14 amino acids. Here the CDR3 reads CASSPQGVNTEAFF. The CDR3 coding sequence is TGTGCTAGCAGCCCACAGGGGGTGAACACTGAAGCTTTCTTT.

The rearrangement joins TRBV9 to TRBJ1-6; TRBD1 matches 8 bases. J was trimmed by 7 bases and V by 3 bases; bases with no gene match: 6. Germline assignment: CDR1 SGDLS and CDR2 YYNGEE. The CDR3 spans 15 residues. CDR3 protein: CASSAIQGGNSPLHF. CDR3 bases: TGTGCCAGCAGCGCTATACAGGGGGGAAATTCACCCCTCCACTTT.

The sample holds a few counts of this clonotype. The rearrangement joins TRBV12-3 or TRBV12-4 to TRBJ2-3; D gene uncertain. Trimming took off 6 bases at V and 1 base at J, with 11 bases between the two ends. The CDR3 runs to 14 residues. The CDR3 protein is CASRFGQGTDTQYF. CDR3 coding DNA: TGTGCCAGCAGGTTTGGGCAGGGCACAGATACGCAGTATTTT.

The V call is TRBV19, the J call TRBJ2-7; 7 nucleotides agree with TRBD2. The CDR3 is 14 amino acids. V trimming: 6 bases; J trimming: 1 base; junction bases outside the gene matches: 6. Germline CDR1 LNHDA, CDR2 SQIVND (reference sequence). The CDR3 spells CASSGRERSYEQYF. The CDR3 bases are TGTGCCAGTAGCGGGCGGGAGCGTTCCTACGAGCAGTACTTC.

V is TRBV5-4 and J is TRBJ2-1; TRBD1 aligns across 9 bases. With V trimmed by 5 bases and J by 7 bases, 13 bases remained unmatched. The CDR3 spans 16 residues. Germline V lookup: CDR1 SGHNT, CDR2 YYREEE (reference sequence). This chain's CDR3 is CASRPQGAGSWNEQFF. The CDR3 DNA reads as TGTGCCAGCAGGCCACAGGGGGCAGGGTCTTGGAATGAGCAGTTCTTC. The whole variable domain, remainder taken from reference TRBV5-4 and TRBJ2-1, is ETGVTQSPTHLIKTRGQQVTLRCSSQSGHNTVSWYQQALGQGPQFIFQYYREEENGRGNFPPRFSGLQFPNYSSELNVNALELDDSALYLCASRPQGAGSWNEQFFGPGTRLTVL.